One and the same sample provided the 17 T cell receptor beta chains below, sequenced in a study of blood T cell repertoires in COVID-19. Generated by immunoSEQ multiplex PCR, the TCRdb table keeps only in-frame clones and is missing some. The sample includes around 300,000 clones, around 89% of them seen just once. What was sequenced was PBMCs or T cells enriched from blood (not recorded which). These receptors originate from a woman between 45 and 65 years old who had recovered from COVID-19.

V and J are TRBV27 and TRBJ2-2, with 8 bases aligning to TRBD1. The CDR3 loop spans 16 amino acids. In germline, CDR1 is MNHEY, CDR2 SMNVEV (reference sequence). Germline trimming cut 3 bases from V and 2 bases from J; bases unmatched to any gene: 5. The CDR3 loop is CASSFPDRVNTGELFF. The DNA of the CDR3 is TGTGCCAGCAGTTTTCCGGACAGGGTAAACACCGGGGAGCTGTTTTTT.

This chain joins TRBV7-8 and TRBJ1-5, with D possibly being TRBD1 (5 bases). Trimming shortened V by 4 bases and J by 5 bases, and 15 bases separated the two germline ends. The CDR3 covers 15 residues. The germline V gene encodes CDR1 SGHVS and CDR2 FQNEAQ. CDR3 residues: CASSSGAGRYQPQHF. CDR3 DNA: TGTGCCAGCAGCTCAGGCGCAGGGCGTTATCAGCCCCAGCATTTT.

This rearrangement joins TRBV28 to TRBJ2-4; 12 bases fit TRBD1. The CDR3 has 15 residues. Germline V gives CDR1 MDHEN, CDR2 SYDVKM. V shed 5 bases and J 3 bases; nucleotides not matched to a gene: 2. Here the CDR3 DNA reads TGTGCCAGCAGTGGGACAGGGGGCAGCAAAAACATTCAGTACTTC. Translated, it gives CASSGTGGSKNIQYF.

The chain recombines TRBV30 with TRBJ1-2; 8 bases fit TRBD1. Germline lookup yields CDR1 GTSNPN and CDR2 SVGIG (reference sequence). This CDR3 is built from 13 residues. With 7 bases clipped from V and 5 bases from J, the junction kept 9 bases outside the gene matches. The DNA of the CDR3 is TGTGCCTTACACAGGGGGGTTGAGTATGGCTACACCTTC. As protein: CALHRGVEYGYTF. Using reference TRBV30 and TRBJ1-2 for the parts outside the CDR3, the full variable domain is SQTIHQWPATLVQPVGSPLSLECTVEGTSNPNLYWYRQAAGRGLQLLFYSVGIGQISSEVPQNLSASRPQDRQFILSSKKLLLSDSGFYLCALHRGVEYGYTFGSGTRLTVV.

The V gene is TRBV20-1, the J gene TRBJ2-5; D is perhaps TRBD2 (6 bases). CDR1 and CDR2 from the germline V gene are DFQATT and SNEGSKA (reference sequence). CDR3 length: 11 residues. CDR3 nucleotide sequence: TGCAGCTCCACTGGGAGGGAGACCCAGTACTTC. It yields the protein CSSTGRETQYF.

This chain connects TRBV7-8 to TRBJ1-4; the D gene is possibly TRBD1 (6 bases). Trimming pared 3 bases from V and 3 bases from J, leaving 17 bases between. This CDR3 region has 17 residues. From germline, CDR1 is SGHVS and CDR2 FQNEAQ. The CDR3 sequence: CASSLSGGAGANEKLFF. The CDR3 bases are TGTGCCAGCAGCTTGTCGGGGGGCGCGGGAGCTAATGAAAAACTGTTTTTT.

The V and J genes are TRBV28 and TRBJ1-2, with a tentative D call TRBD1 (6 bases). Germline V gene lookup returns CDR1 MDHEN and CDR2 SYDVKM. V was pared by 6 bases and J by 2 bases, with 25 bases between. The CDR3 runs 18 residues. The CDR3 loop is CASSPLLFRARGNYGYTF. CDR3 DNA sequence: TGTGCCAGCAGCCCGTTATTATTCCGGGCCAGGGGAAACTATGGCTACACCTTC.

The rearrangement joins TRBV5-4 to TRBJ2-1; no clear D gene. Germline-derived CDR1 and CDR2 are SGHNT and YYREEE (reference sequence). Trimming shortened V by 4 bases and J by 6 bases, and 17 bases separated the two germline ends. The CDR3 contains 15 residues. Here the CDR3 reads CASSPDSHPSNEQFF. The CDR3 bases are TGTGCCAGCAGCCCAGACTCCCACCCCTCCAATGAGCAGTTCTTC.

The chain carries TRBV5-1 and TRBJ2-3; D is unclear. Germline loops: CDR1 SGHRS, CDR2 YFSETQ. Trimming took off 5 bases at V and 3 bases at J, with 4 bases between the two ends. The CDR3 has 11 amino acids. The CDR3 loop is CASSRTDTQYF. The CDR3 region has the DNA TGCGCCAGCAGTCGGACAGATACGCAGTATTTT.

The chain joins TRBV7-9 to TRBJ2-3; TRBD2 agrees at 10 bases. The germline gives CDR1 SEHNR, CDR2 FQNEAQ (reference sequence). CDR3 length equals 15 residues. The junction had 2 bases not matched to a gene; V was cut back by 4 bases and J by 1 base. The CDR3 here is CASSWTSGRTDTQYF. In DNA form, the CDR3 reads TGTGCCAGCAGCTGGACTAGCGGTCGCACAGATACGCAGTATTTT.

Written as DNA, the CDR3 is TGTGCCTGGAGTGTACGGGTGGGCAATGAGCAGTTCTTC. Encoded protein: CAWSVRVGNEQFF. The rearrangement joins TRBV30 to TRBJ2-1, with D hard to call. Germline lookup yields CDR1 GTSNPN and CDR2 SVGIG (reference sequence). This CDR3 comprises 13 residues. Trimming took off 0 bases at V and 6 bases at J, with 9 bases between the two ends.

The chain employs TRBV6-2 or TRBV6-3 and TRBJ1-2, with TRBD1 identical over 7 bases. CDR3 length: 14 residues. Germline V gene lookup returns CDR1 MNHEY and CDR2 SVGEGT. V shed 5 bases and J 4 bases; nucleotides not matched to a gene: 7. The CDR3 sequence is CASSVQGQRYGYTF. Here the CDR3 DNA reads TGTGCCAGCAGTGTCCAGGGACAGCGCTATGGCTACACCTTC.

This clone was seen a handful of times. CDR3 amino acids: CASSLALGRNQPQHF. For the CDR3, the DNA is TGTGCCAGCAGCTTAGCGCTGGGGAGGAATCAGCCCCAGCATTTT. The chain is built from TRBV7-8 and TRBJ1-5; unclear D gene. The V gene lost 0 bases and the J gene lost 4 bases, with 10 bases spanning the gap. In germline, CDR1 is SGHVS, CDR2 FQNEAQ. The CDR3 consists of 15 residues.

The chain is built from TRBV6-1 and TRBJ1-5; possibly TRBD1 for D (5 bases). Germline V gene sequence: CDR1 MNHNS, CDR2 SASEGT. The CDR3 has 16 amino acids. The germline V and J ends were trimmed by 3 bases and 0 bases, with 12 bases remaining between them. The CDR3 bases are TGTGCCAGCAGTGAGCAGGGATCTCGTAGCAATCAGCCCCAGCATTTT. This sequence encodes CASSEQGSRSNQPQHF.

The gene calls are TRBV7-2 and TRBJ2-3; no reliable D call. The CDR3 length is 13 residues. CDR1 is SGHTA and CDR2 is FQGNSA in the germline V gene. V shed 0 bases and J shed 3 bases, with 4 bases lying between them. CDR3 nucleotide sequence: TGTGCCAGCAGCTTAGCCCGGACAGATACGCAGTATTTT. It is translated as CASSLARTDTQYF.

The chain is built from TRBV7-2 and TRBJ1-2; 7 nucleotides line up with TRBD1. V shed 5 bases and J 14 bases; nucleotides not matched to a gene: 14. From germline, CDR1 is SGHTA and CDR2 FQGNSA. The CDR3 extends over 13 amino acids. The CDR3 reads CASSQLVEGAGTF. CDR3 DNA sequence: TGTGCCAGCAGCCAACTAGTAGAGGGGGCAGGGACCTTC.

The chain couples TRBV7-2 to TRBJ2-3, with unresolved D. With 0 bases removed from V and 4 bases from J, the gap between germline ends came to 11 bases. The CDR3 extends over 15 amino acids. From germline, CDR1 is SGHTA and CDR2 FQGNSA. CDR3 in amino acids: CASSLAWQVADTQYF. CDR3 sequence (DNA): TGTGCCAGCAGCTTAGCGTGGCAGGTTGCAGATACGCAGTATTTT.